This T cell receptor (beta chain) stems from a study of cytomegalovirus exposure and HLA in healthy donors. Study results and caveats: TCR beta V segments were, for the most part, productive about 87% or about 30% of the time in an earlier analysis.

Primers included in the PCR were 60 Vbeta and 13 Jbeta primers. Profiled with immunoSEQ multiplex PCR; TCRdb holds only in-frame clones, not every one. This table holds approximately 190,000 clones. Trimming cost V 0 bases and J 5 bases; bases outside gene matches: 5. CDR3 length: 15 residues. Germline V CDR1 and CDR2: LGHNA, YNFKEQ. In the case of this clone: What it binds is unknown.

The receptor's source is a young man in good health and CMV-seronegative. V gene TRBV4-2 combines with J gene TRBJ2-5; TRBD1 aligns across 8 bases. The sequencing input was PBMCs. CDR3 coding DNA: TGTGCCAGCAGCCAAGATAGAACAGGGGGTGAGACCCAGTACTTC. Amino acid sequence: CASSQDRTGGETQYF.